The next 20 T cell receptor beta chains were all read from a single sample in a study of cytomegalovirus exposure and HLA in healthy donors. PCR used 60 Vbeta primers and 13 Jbeta primers. The method was immunoSEQ multiplex PCR; TCRdb's version includes in-frame clones alone and lacks a portion of them. In the table there are 150,000 to 200,000 clones, roughly 88% of which are singletons. Sequencing was performed on PBMCs. These receptors came from a woman under 30 in good health and CMV-seronegative.

The J gene is TRBJ2-1, the V gene TRBV5-8; 11 positions agree with TRBD2. This CDR3 is built from 15 residues. V dropped 0 bases and J dropped 7; count of bases not matched to a gene: 3. Germline CDR1 and CDR2: SGHTS and YDEGEE. As DNA, the CDR3 is TGTGCCAGCAGCTTGGGACTAGCGGGGTATAATGAGCAGTTCTTC. Amino acid sequence: CASSLGLAGYNEQFF.

This clone was found once. The rearrangement uses TRBV6-5 and TRBJ2-5; 8 bases line up with TRBD2. The CDR3 consists of 14 residues. V shed 6 bases, J shed 3 bases, and the junction held 6 bases outside the gene matches. Germline-derived CDR1 and CDR2 are MNHEY and SVGAGI. The CDR3 region has the DNA TGTGCCAGCAGGGGTAGCGGGGAGAAAGAGACCCAGTACTTC. It yields the protein CASRGSGEKETQYF.

This clone has just a few counts. The chain uses TRBV9 and TRBJ2-1; 13 bases fit TRBD2. From germline, CDR1 is SGDLS and CDR2 YYNGEE. J lost 8 bases, V lost 0 bases, and 5 bases had no gene match. The CDR3 is made up of 16 amino acids. The CDR3 nucleotides are TGTGCCAGCAGCGTAGGCGGGACTAGCGGGGCGTATGAGCAGTTCTTC. Translating gives CASSVGGTSGAYEQFF.

V and J are TRBV5-1 and TRBJ2-5, with a tentative D call TRBD1 (6 bases). The J call could be wrong; TRBJ2-7 is a better fit for the DNA end. The CDR3 is made up of 18 amino acids. CDR1 is SGHRS and CDR2 is YFSETQ in the germline V gene. The CDR3 DNA sequence: TGCGCCAGCAGCTTGGGGCAGGGGATTCAACTCCGCTCCTACGAGCAGTACTTC. Translated, it gives CASSLGQGIQLRSYEQYF.

The chain links TRBV5-6 to TRBJ2-6, with TRBD1 as a possible D gene (6 bases). V was shortened by 3 bases and J by 1 base, with 8 bases between the two germline ends. CDR1 and CDR2 (germline): SGHDT, YYEEEE. CDR3 size: 15 residues. CDR3 amino acids: CASSSTGSGANVLTF. In DNA form, the CDR3 reads TGTGCCAGCAGCTCCACAGGGTCTGGGGCCAACGTCCTGACTTTC. Drawing the rest from reference TRBV5-6 and TRBJ2-6, the complete variable domain is DAGVTQSPTHLIKTRGQQVTLRCSPKSGHDTVSWYQQALGQGPQFIFQYYEEEERQRGNFPDRFSGHQFPNYSSELNVNALLLGDSALYLCASSSTGSGANVLTFGAGSRLTVL.

This clone was recorded a few times. V usage is TRBV30 and J usage is TRBJ2-7; 8 bases fit TRBD1. The V and J ends lost 2 bases and 2 bases, in that order; junction bases with no gene match: 8. This CDR3 comprises 15 residues. Germline CDR1 GTSNPN, CDR2 SVGIG (reference sequence). The CDR3 region is CAWSPRTGLTYEQYF. The CDR3 DNA follows: TGTGCCTGGAGTCCCAGGACAGGGTTAACCTACGAGCAGTACTTC.

The rearrangement uses TRBV13 and TRBJ2-5; possible D gene TRBD2, 7 bases. Per germline, CDR1 PRHDT and CDR2 FYEKMQ (reference sequence). V gave up 0 bases and J gave up 2 bases, with 13 bases separating them. This CDR3 is 16 amino acids long. DNA of the CDR3: TGTGCCAGCAGCTTAGGAGGGGGGGGCTCACAAGAGACCCAGTACTTC. Amino acid sequence: CASSLGGGGSQETQYF.

In this sample, this clone turned up a few times. The CDR3 nucleotides are TGTGCCAGTAGAGGGAGACAGGGACTCTCGGAGCAGTACTTC. Translating gives CASRGRQGLSEQYF. This chain uses TRBV19 with TRBJ2-5, with D possibly being TRBD1 (7 bases). The CDR3 has 14 amino acids. Trimming took 6 bases from V and 11 from J, leaving 22 bases between them. Germline V gene sequence: CDR1 LNHDA, CDR2 SQIVND (reference sequence).

The V gene is TRBV6-1, the J gene TRBJ2-3; 10 bases align to TRBD2. Germline CDR1 and CDR2: MNHNS and SASEGT. The CDR3 has 16 residues. J lost 2 bases, V lost 3 bases, and 5 bases had no gene match. For the CDR3, the DNA is TGTGCCAGCAGTGAGCCTAGCGGGGGATACACAGATACGCAGTATTTT. Amino acid sequence: CASSEPSGGYTDTQYF.

The V gene is TRBV15, the J gene TRBJ2-5; 10 bases agree with TRBD2. V lost 3 bases to trimming and J lost 3 bases; unmatched junction nucleotides: 10. CDR1 is LNHNV, CDR2 YYDKDF, per germline (reference sequence). CDR3 length equals 17 residues. In DNA, the CDR3 is TGTGCCACCAGCAGGGGGCTGGGGCTAGCGGGGGAAGAGACCCAGTACTTC. It codes for CATSRGLGLAGEETQYF. Full variable domain (remainder filled in from reference TRBV15 and TRBJ2-5): DAMVIQNPRYQVTQFGKPVTLSCSQTLNHNVMYWYQQKSSQAPKLLFHYYDKDFNNEADTPDNFQSRRPNTSFCFLDIRSPGLGDTAMYLCATSRGLGLAGEETQYFGPGTRLLVL.

This clone is a singleton in its sample. The chain has TRBV15 and TRBJ2-5; 9 bases are a match to TRBD1. The J call may be mistaken, given a closer DNA end match to TRBJ2-7. In germline, CDR1 is LNHNV, CDR2 YYDKDF (reference sequence). The CDR3 extends over 15 amino acids. The DNA of the CDR3 is TGTGCCACCAGCAGAACAGGGGGCGGCCGCTACGAGCAGTACTTC. It is translated as CATSRTGGGRYEQYF.

A remark on this clone: A junction boundary mismatches the germline segment, possibly from a read error. The chain links TRBV7-7 to TRBJ2-2, with 9 bases that match TRBD1. This CDR3 spans 15 amino acids. Germline V lookup: CDR1 SSHAT, CDR2 FNYEAQ (reference sequence). This chain's CDR3 is CASSLGTGRTGELFF. CDR3 sequence (DNA): TGTGCTAGCAGCTTAGGGACAGGGAGGACCGGGGAGCTGTTTTTT.

CDR3 residues: CASSLDRSTDTQYF. The CDR3 nucleotides read TGTGCCAGCAGCTTAGACAGGAGCACAGATACGCAGTATTTT. This chain uses TRBV7-9 with TRBJ2-3; TRBD1 might be the D (5 bases). The germline gives CDR1 SEHNR, CDR2 FQNEAQ (reference sequence). With 1 base removed from V and 0 bases from J, the gap between germline ends came to 5 bases. There are 14 residues in the CDR3.

This clone was seen only a few times. The rearrangement joins TRBV6-1 to TRBJ2-5; 7 nucleotides align to TRBD2. Germline CDR1 and CDR2: MNHNS and SASEGT. The CDR3 totals 15 residues. The J segment lost 1 base and the V segment lost 5 bases, leaving 7 bases of the junction unmatched. CDR3 nucleotide sequence: TGTGCCAGCAGTAAAATGGCTAGCGGCCAAGAGACCCAGTACTTC. Encoded protein: CASSKMASGQETQYF.

The sample holds a few counts of this clone. This rearrangement joins TRBV14 to TRBJ2-7; 10 nucleotides match TRBD2. The CDR3 loop spans 15 amino acids. Germline V CDR1 and CDR2: SGHDN, FVKESK. The V and J ends lost 5 bases and 1 base, in that order; junction bases with no gene match: 5. The CDR3 loop reads CASSSWTSGSYEQYF. The CDR3 DNA reads as TGTGCCAGCAGCTCGTGGACTAGCGGTTCCTACGAGCAGTACTTC.

This sequence joins TRBV18 and TRBJ2-5; TRBD2 matches 11 bases. CDR3 size: 18 residues. CDR1 and CDR2 from the germline V gene are KGHSH and LQKENI. The trim removed 0 bases at V and 5 bases at J, leaving 11 bases unmatched. The CDR3 region is CASSPPGTSGLFTETQYF. In DNA, the CDR3 is TGTGCCAGCTCACCACCAGGGACTAGCGGATTGTTCACGGAGACCCAGTACTTC.

DNA for the CDR3: TGTGCCAGTAGTATAACAGGGGGCAACTATGGCTACACCTTC. It yields the protein CASSITGGNYGYTF. This chain uses TRBV19 with TRBJ1-2, with 9 nucleotides matching TRBD1. This CDR3 is built from 14 residues. CDR1 LNHDA and CDR2 SQIVND come from the germline V gene (reference sequence). Trimming removed 2 bases from V and 2 bases from J; junction bases left unmatched: 0. The full variable domain, its missing parts supplied by reference TRBV19 and TRBJ1-2, is DGGITQSPKYLFRKEGQNVTLSCEQNLNHDAMYWYRQDPGQGLRLIYYSQIVNDFQKGDIAEGYSVSREKKESFPLTVTSAQKNPTAFYLCASSITGGNYGYTFGSGTRLTVV.

This chain connects TRBV5-5 to TRBJ1-5; maybe TRBD1 (6 bases). V lost 2 bases and J 4 bases, leaving 13 bases between the germline ends. This CDR3 contains 15 residues. Germline V CDR1 and CDR2: SGHKS, YYEKEE (reference sequence). This CDR3 reads CASSLYRDNNQPQHF. The CDR3 nucleotides read TGTGCCAGCAGCTTATACCGGGACAATAATCAGCCCCAGCATTTT.

The chain carries TRBV2 and TRBJ2-5, with 7 bases aligning to TRBD1. CDR3 size: 13 residues. Trimming took 4 bases from V and 5 from J; bases not matched to a gene: 4. In germline, CDR1 is SNHLY, CDR2 FYNNEI. The CDR3 here is CASSVQGVETQYF. As DNA, the CDR3 is TGTGCCAGCAGTGTGCAGGGGGTGGAGACCCAGTACTTC.

This clone was seen just once. The genes are TRBV11-3 and TRBJ1-2; weak D call: TRBD1 (5 bases). Germline V CDR1 and CDR2: SGHNT, YENEEA. Trimming took 1 base from V and 0 from J, leaving 15 bases between them. The CDR3 totals 17 residues. CDR3: CASSLGPIGVANYGYTF. DNA of the CDR3: TGTGCCAGCAGCTTAGGACCGATAGGGGTTGCTAACTATGGCTACACCTTC.